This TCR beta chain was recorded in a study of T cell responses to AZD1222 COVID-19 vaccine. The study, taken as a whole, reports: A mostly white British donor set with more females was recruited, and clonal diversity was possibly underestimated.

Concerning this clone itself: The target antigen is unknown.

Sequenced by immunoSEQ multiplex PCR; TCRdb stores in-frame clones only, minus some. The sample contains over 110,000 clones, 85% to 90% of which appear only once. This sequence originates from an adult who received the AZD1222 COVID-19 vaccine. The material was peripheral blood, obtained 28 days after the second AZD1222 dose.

The CDR3 sequence is CASRPRGIKTGELFF. In nucleotides, the CDR3 is TGCGCCAGCCGACCTCGGGGGATAAAGACCGGGGAGCTGTTTTTT. The chain joins TRBV23-1 to TRBJ2-2, with a possible D match to TRBD2 (6 bases). TRBV23-1 carries the ORF label, with uncertain function. The CDR3 is made up of 15 amino acids. Trimming pared 8 bases from V and 5 bases from J, leaving 18 bases between.